This record concerns one T cell receptor beta chain sequence. V lost 1 base to trimming and J lost 0 bases; unmatched junction nucleotides: 2. CDR1 is SGHAT, CDR2 FQNNGV, per germline. There are 15 residues in the CDR3. With random hexamers, reverse transcription was performed on about 0.5 to 1 ug of RNA. TCRdb called the immunoSEQ multiplex PCR reads again in MiXCR, with one record for every CDR3 protein. The sample holds 140,000 or so distinct CDR3 sequences, roughly 95% seen once. This sample was included in a study of CD8 T cells in Susac syndrome. This clonotype was sampled from a human donor in good health. Sequencing was done on a sample of CD4+ T cells from PBMCs. The genes are TRBV11-2 and TRBJ1-1; 7 bases are shared with TRBD1. CDR3 coding DNA: TGTGCCAGCAGCTTAGCGGGACAGATGAACACTGAAGCTTTCTTT. This translates into CASSLAGQMNTEAFF.